This T cell receptor beta chain is from a study of radiation and T cells in renal cell carcinoma. Whole-study context: Nephrectomy followed 15 Gy stereotactic body radiation by 4 weeks. Notes on the study in general: Without pretreatment biopsies, baseline tumor clonotype presence was undetermined. In blood, top tumor clones expanded by 2 weeks, shrinking by 4.

Per the germline V gene, CDR1 is SGHDT and CDR2 is YYEEEE. The J segment lost 7 bases and the V segment lost 7 bases, leaving 13 bases of the junction unmatched. The CDR3 contains 15 residues. Time point here: baseline pretreatment blood. Indicated treatment: 15 Gy SBRT to primary tumor, nephrectomy 4 weeks later. Serial blood draws occurred at baseline and 2 and 4 weeks post-SBRT. As regards this clone: Its target is not known.

Sequencing used immunoSEQ multiplex PCR; TCRdb keeps in-frame clones, though not all of them. In the table there are some 100,000 clones, about 79% of which are singletons. The genes are TRBV5-6 and TRBJ2-1; 8 positions agree with TRBD2. The specimen comprised blood, sampled from a patient whose treatment included radiotherapy and nephrectomy. The receptor comes from a man aged 55 to 70 with renal cell carcinoma. This CDR3 is CASGSGPAGANEQFF. DNA for the CDR3: TGTGCCAGCGGGAGCGGTCCAGCGGGAGCGAATGAGCAGTTCTTC.